Presented here are 10 T cell receptor beta chains from one specimen sequenced in a study of identical twins. TCRdb re-called the 5' RACE reads through MiXCR, storing one row per CDR3 protein. The data show 500,000 or so distinct CDR3 sequences, around 15% seen once. These data were also reused for a study on yellow fever vaccine responses in identical twins.

The source material was CD4+ T cells sorted from blood. The receptors here all came from a woman aged 18-29 years in good health.

The chain combines TRBV20-1 with TRBJ2-3, with 10 bases that match TRBD2. Trimming took 3 bases from V and 0 from J; bases not matched to a gene: 6. Per germline, CDR1 DFQATT and CDR2 SNEGSKA (reference sequence). The CDR3 is 16 amino acids. CDR3 sequence (DNA): TGCAGTGCTAGTCTTCCACTAGCGGGAAGCACAGATACGCAGTATTTT. This gives the protein CSASLPLAGSTDTQYF.

This clonotype turned up a few times. The chain employs TRBV6-5 and TRBJ2-7; D could derive from TRBD1 or TRBD2 (5 bases each). V shed 8 bases and J shed 5 bases, with 10 bases lying between them. Germline CDR1 and CDR2: MNHEY and SVGAGI. The CDR3 runs to 11 residues. The CDR3 protein is CASYEGNEQYF. CDR3 coding DNA: TGTGCCAGCTACGAGGGGAACGAGCAGTACTTC.

The V call is TRBV15, the J call TRBJ2-4; unclear D gene. The CDR3 runs to 13 residues. With 0 bases removed from V and 8 bases from J, the gap between germline ends came to 8 bases. Germline CDR1 is LNHNV and CDR2 is YYDKDF (reference sequence). CDR3 in DNA: TGTGCCACCAGCAGAGATCCTAGTGACATTCAGTACTTC. Its translation: CATSRDPSDIQYF.

The rearrangement joins TRBV20-1 to TRBJ2-4; TRBD2 matches at 12 bases. V was pared by 5 bases and J by 6 bases, with 8 bases of the junction left unmatched. The CDR3 spans 15 residues. Germline CDR1 reads DFQATT; CDR2 reads SNEGSKA (reference sequence). The CDR3 spells CSAGVPGLAGNIQYF. For the CDR3, the DNA is TGCAGTGCTGGGGTTCCGGGACTAGCGGGAAACATTCAGTACTTC.

This clonotype was found a few times. This chain connects TRBV3-1 to TRBJ2-5; D is possibly TRBD1 (5 bases). This CDR3 has 12 residues. Germline CDR1 reads LGHDT; CDR2 reads YNNKEL (reference sequence). With 10 bases removed from V and 5 bases from J, the gap between germline ends came to 14 bases. In DNA, the CDR3 is TGTGCCACCTCGACAGCCGGCGAGACCCAGTACTTC. This encodes CATSTAGETQYF.

This clonotype was counted between two and nine times. In nucleotides, the CDR3 is TGTGCCAGCAGCCCCCAGATCACCTCCTACAATGAGCAGTTCTTC. It is translated as CASSPQITSYNEQFF. The chain employs TRBV3-1 and TRBJ2-1; D uncertain. V was cut by 4 bases and J by 0 bases, with 10 bases left in between. In germline, CDR1 is LGHDT, CDR2 YNNKEL (reference sequence). The CDR3 runs to 15 residues.

This clonotype was observed a few times. The V gene is TRBV4-1, the J gene TRBJ2-1; 10 bases match TRBD1. With 6 bases clipped from V and 0 bases from J, the junction kept 17 bases outside the gene matches. Germline V CDR1 and CDR2: MGHRA, YSYEKL. The CDR3 runs to 20 residues. The CDR3 coding sequence is TGCGCCAGCAGTCACCCCGCCGGGACAGGGGACCCCAGCTCCTACAATGAGCAGTTCTTC. Translated: CASSHPAGTGDPSSYNEQFF.

This rearrangement joins TRBV15 to TRBJ2-7; D may be TRBD1 or TRBD2 (5 bases each). Per germline, CDR1 LNHNV and CDR2 YYDKDF (reference sequence). CDR3 length: 12 amino acids. The V gene lost 8 bases and the J gene lost 7 bases, with 15 bases spanning the gap. CDR3 coding DNA: TGTGCCACCCAAGCTGGGACGGGTGAGCAGTACTTC. It translates to CATQAGTGEQYF.

The table lists this clonotype with many counts. The CDR3 reads CASSSYRDRQETQYF. The CDR3 DNA is TGTGCCAGCAGCTCATACCGGGACAGACAAGAGACCCAGTACTTC. This chain connects TRBV5-4 to TRBJ2-5; 7 nucleotides match TRBD1. The CDR3 is made up of 15 amino acids. Per the germline V gene, CDR1 is SGHNT and CDR2 is YYREEE (reference sequence). V gave up 3 bases and J gave up 2 bases; unmatched junction bases: 7.

This clonotype showed up just a few times. The CDR3 DNA reads TGTGCCAGCCGTCCTCGAGCGGGACCCTCCTACGAGCAGTACTTC. Protein: CASRPRAGPSYEQYF. The J gene is TRBJ2-7, the V gene TRBV6-5, with TRBD2 identical over 7 bases. V dropped 8 bases and J dropped 0; count of bases not matched to a gene: 10. The CDR3 is 15 amino acids. Germline V gene lookup returns CDR1 MNHEY and CDR2 SVGAGI.